Listed below are T cell receptor beta chains from one sample, sequenced in a study of technical replicates of blood from several donors. Only in-frame clones appear in the TCRdb table, and some are missing; sequencing was by immunoSEQ multiplex PCR. The table lists roughly 100,000 clones, around 95% of them singletons, with 0.22% in the top ten. The specimen was T cells isolated from PBMCs. The receptors originated from a human donor in good health. CDR3s include the opening cysteine and the closing phenylalanine or tryptophan. A D gene is named only where the DNA matches it firmly. Clone size is not always given. Where it is, it says once, few, many or a class for expanded clones.

DNA | CDR3 | size | J | V | D
TGTGCCAGCACCCCGGACAGGGTGAACGGCTACACCTTC | CASTPDRVNGYTF | NA | TRBJ1-2 | TRBV7-9 | TRBD1
TGTGCCAGCAGCTTAACGGCCCGGGGGACTGAAGCTTTCTTT | CASSLTARGTEAFF | NA | TRBJ1-1 | TRBV11-2 | NA
TGCGCCAGCAGCCCGGGACAGACAACGGACATTCAGTACTTC | CASSPGQTTDIQYF | NA | TRBJ2-4 | TRBV5-1 | TRBD1
TGTGCCAGCAGTTTATCGGACAGGGAAGAAAAACTGTTTTTT | CASSLSDREEKLFF | few | TRBJ1-4 | TRBV27 | TRBD1
TGTGCCAGCAGTGAATTCGGACTAGTTGTCCAAGAGACCCAGTACTTC | CASSEFGLVVQETQYF | NA | TRBJ2-5 | TRBV2 | TRBD2
TGTGCCAGCAGTTTTTACGGGTCTGAAGCTTTCTTT | CASSFYGSEAFF | NA | TRBJ1-1 | TRBV27 | NA
TGCGCCAGCAGCCAAGATCAGCGGGGGGCCCACACAGATACGCAGTATTTT | CASSQDQRGAHTDTQYF | once | TRBJ2-3 | TRBV4-1 | TRBD2
TGTGCCAGCAGCTTAGATAGGTGGGGCTATAGCACAGATACGCAGTATTTT | CASSLDRWGYSTDTQYF | NA | TRBJ2-3 | TRBV11-2 | NA
TGTGCCAGCAGCCGACAGGGGCAGACTGAAGCTTTCTTT | CASSRQGQTEAFF | NA | TRBJ1-1 | TRBV7-3 | TRBD1
TGCAGTGCCGGGACCTACGAGCAGTACTTC | CSAGTYEQYF | once | TRBJ2-7 | TRBV20-1 | NA
TGTGCCATCAGTGTTACAGGAGGCGGGGAGCCCCAGCATTTT | CAISVTGGGEPQHF | NA | TRBJ1-5 | TRBV10-3 | NA
TGCGCCAGCAGCCAAGGAACCCCGACAGTCGCTGAAGCTTTCTTT | CASSQGTPTVAEAFF | NA | TRBJ1-1 | TRBV4-1 | NA
TGTGCCAGCAGCTTGGGACTAGCGGGAGCCAAAAACATTCAGTACTTC | CASSLGLAGAKNIQYF | NA | TRBJ2-4 | TRBV5-4 | TRBD2
TGTGCCAGCAGCCCCTACAGTACGAGGGGGCACAACTATGGCTACACCTTC | CASSPYSTRGHNYGYTF | NA | TRBJ1-2 | TRBV7-9 | TRBD1
TGTGCCTGGAAGGGAGGCGGAGGGGCCCAGTCCTACAATGAGCAGTTCTTC | CAWKGGGGAQSYNEQFF | NA | TRBJ2-1 | TRBV30 | NA
TGCGCCAGCAGCTTGGATTCAGGTTACTCCTACGAGCAGTACTTC | CASSLDSGYSYEQYF | NA | TRBJ2-7 | TRBV5-1 | NA